This TCR beta chain was sequenced during a study of T-cell memory formation after mild COVID-19. Study-level points and caveats: Day 15 to 85 contractors were CD4/CD8 balanced; later expanders leaned CD4+. Cross-reactive memory seemingly joined, as some responding clones were found in pre-infection memory. Mostly located in CM and EM were contracting CD4+ clones, with contracting CD8+ clones located in EMRA.

Notes on this clonotype: Its antigen is unknown.

V was pared by 2 bases and J by 1 base, with 11 bases between. CDR3 length: 15 amino acids. The germline V gene encodes CDR1 SGHNT and CDR2 YYREEE (reference sequence). With constant-segment primers, 5'RACE yielded cDNA libraries of TCR alpha and TCR beta that carried sample barcodes and UMIs. TCRdb reanalysed the 5' RACE reads using MiXCR and keeps one entry per CDR3 protein. The sample carries under 300,000 distinct CDR3 sequences, approximately 9% recorded once. This sequence originates from a man aged 18 to 30 who had mild COVID-19 (a few samples of this study predate the infection). Cell type and time point are not known. The chain links TRBV5-4 to TRBJ2-3; no clear D. Material: PBMCs or a T cell subset sorted from them (not recorded which). CDR3 amino acids: CASSFGRMGTDTQYF. The CDR3 DNA sequence: TGTGCCAGCAGCTTTGGCAGAATGGGCACAGATACGCAGTATTTT.